This passage covers 25 T cell receptor beta chains from one sample sequenced in a study of cytomegalovirus exposure and HLA in healthy donors. The PCR ran on 60 Vbeta and 13 Jbeta primers. Here immunoSEQ multiplex PCR was the method, and the copy in TCRdb shows in-frame clones only, minus some. The data contain 200,000 to 250,000 clones, roughly 79% of them singletons. Material: PBMCs. The receptors come from a woman in her 40s in good health and CMV-seronegative.

The J gene is TRBJ2-3, the V gene TRBV15, with TRBD2 matching over 15 bases. Germline trimming cut 0 bases from V and 1 base from J; bases unmatched to any gene: 5. The germline CDR1 and CDR2 sequences are LNHNV and YYDKDF (reference sequence). CDR3 length: 19 amino acids. This CDR3 reads CATSRDGTSGGQCTDTQYF. CDR3 bases: TGTGCCACCAGCAGAGATGGGACTAGCGGGGGGCAATGCACAGATACGCAGTATTTT.

This clone was counted between two and nine times. The chain combines TRBV28 with TRBJ1-1; D perhaps matches TRBD1 (6 bases). Germline V CDR1 and CDR2: MDHEN, SYDVKM. CDR3 length: 13 amino acids. The V and J ends lost 8 bases and 1 base respectively, with 11 bases between them. The CDR3 protein is CASGTSPNTEAFF. CDR3 DNA: TGTGCCAGCGGGACATCTCCGAACACTGAAGCTTTCTTT.

This chain uses TRBV29-1 with TRBJ2-2; TRBD2 aligns across 13 bases. This CDR3 is built from 16 residues. The J segment lost 4 bases and the V segment lost 6 bases, leaving 8 bases of the junction unmatched. Germline-derived CDR1 and CDR2 are SQVTM and ANQGSEA. The CDR3 region is CSVLLAGGRRTGELFF. The CDR3, as DNA: TGCAGCGTCCTACTAGCGGGGGGGCGTCGCACCGGGGAGCTGTTTTTT.

The chain links TRBV28 to TRBJ2-7; D uncertain. This CDR3 has 12 amino acids. The germline CDR1 and CDR2 sequences are MDHEN and SYDVKM. Trimming took 3 bases from V and 2 from J, leaving 5 bases between them. CDR3 residues: CASSLPAYEQYF. The CDR3 DNA sequence: TGTGCCAGCAGTTTGCCGGCCTACGAGCAGTACTTC.

The chain recombines TRBV5-8 with TRBJ2-2; 9 nucleotides align to TRBD1. Germline values: CDR1 SGHTS, CDR2 YDEGEE. Germline trimming cut 4 bases from V and 7 bases from J; bases unmatched to any gene: 11. The CDR3 is 16 residues long. CDR3 coding DNA: TGTGCCAGCAGCACACAGGGGGCGCTTGGGAGCGGGGAGCTGTTTTTT. Amino acid sequence: CASSTQGALGSGELFF.

This chain joins TRBV6-6 and TRBJ2-7, with D possibly matching TRBD2 (6 bases). Germline V gene sequence: CDR1 MNHNY, CDR2 SVGAGI (reference sequence). The CDR3 consists of 16 residues. Between the trimmed V and J ends, which lost 2 bases and 4 bases, there was a span of 18 bases. Here the CDR3 reads CASSYDLGLTAYEQYF. The CDR3 bases are TGTGCCAGCAGTTACGACCTGGGACTCACCGCGTACGAGCAGTACTTC.

The gene calls are TRBV6-6 and TRBJ1-3; no reliable D call. Trimming stripped 6 bases from V and 0 bases from J, with 6 bases between. Germline assignment: CDR1 MNHNY and CDR2 SVGAGI (reference sequence). CDR3 length: 13 residues. The CDR3: CASRPSSGNTIYF. The DNA of the CDR3 is TGTGCCAGCAGACCGAGCTCTGGAAACACCATATATTTT.

The chain uses TRBV4-3 and TRBJ2-3; D remains ambiguous. The CDR3 covers 18 residues. Deletions cut 0 bases from V and 2 bases from J, with 18 bases between. Germline CDR1 reads LGHNA; CDR2 reads YSLEER. CDR3 amino acids: CASSQDGGSSTYTDTQYF. The CDR3 DNA reads TGCGCCAGCAGCCAAGATGGTGGTAGCTCCACTTACACAGATACGCAGTATTTT.

The chain links TRBV28 to TRBJ2-3; 8 positions match TRBD2. The trim removed 6 bases at V and 2 bases at J, leaving 4 bases unmatched. The germline V gene has CDR1 MDHEN and CDR2 SYDVKM. The CDR3 runs 14 residues. The CDR3 sequence: CASSQAGATDTQYF. CDR3 nucleotides: TGTGCCAGCAGCCAAGCGGGGGCCACAGATACGCAGTATTTT.

The V and J genes are TRBV6-6 and TRBJ1-5, with 9 positions matching TRBD1. Germline values: CDR1 MNHNY, CDR2 SVGAGI (reference sequence). The CDR3 sequence is 15 residues long. The V and J ends lost 6 bases and 1 base, in that order; junction bases with no gene match: 4. The CDR3: CASSPGQGSNQPQHF. CDR3 nucleotide sequence: TGTGCCAGCAGCCCCGGACAGGGGAGCAATCAGCCCCAGCATTTT.

The chain uses TRBV19 and TRBJ1-2; D possibly corresponds to TRBD1 (6 bases). Germline CDR1 and CDR2: LNHDA and SQIVND (reference sequence). The CDR3 runs to 12 residues. Deletions cut 11 bases from V and 2 bases from J, with 12 bases between. The CDR3 spells CAEEDRNYGYTF. CDR3 bases: TGTGCCGAAGAAGACAGGAACTATGGCTACACCTTC.

This chain joins TRBV19 and TRBJ2-7; no clear D gene. Germline V gives CDR1 LNHDA, CDR2 SQIVND (reference sequence). The V end lost 1 base, the J end lost 0 bases, and 10 bases lay between the germline ends. CDR3 length equals 15 residues. This CDR3 reads CASSIVLSLSYEQYF. The CDR3 bases are TGTGCCAGTAGTATAGTCCTATCCCTCTCCTACGAGCAGTACTTC.

This clone appeared a single time. The chain has TRBV5-4 and TRBJ2-5; D unresolved. Trimming removed 0 bases at V and 0 bases at J, with 9 bases between. CDR1 and CDR2 (germline): SGHNT, YYREEE (reference sequence). This CDR3 has 15 amino acids. CDR3 coding DNA: TGTGCCAGCAGCTTGGGCGTCGAGTACCAAGAGACCCAGTACTTC. As protein: CASSLGVEYQETQYF.

This chain links TRBV7-2 with TRBJ2-7, with 7 nucleotides matching TRBD1. The CDR3 spans 14 residues. The germline CDR1 and CDR2 sequences are SGHTA and FQGNSA. V was pared by 6 bases and J by 0 bases, with 5 bases of the junction left unmatched. The CDR3 is CASRTGTASYEQYF. The CDR3 DNA sequence: TGTGCCAGCAGAACCGGGACAGCCTCCTACGAGCAGTACTTC.

V is TRBV9 and J is TRBJ2-7; weak D call: TRBD2 (6 bases). This CDR3 spans 15 amino acids. Trimming removed 0 bases from V and 0 bases from J, with 10 bases in between. CDR1 is SGDLS, CDR2 YYNGEE, per germline. The CDR3 region is CASSVGDSSSYEQYF. Here the CDR3 DNA reads TGTGCCAGCAGCGTAGGGGACTCGAGCTCCTACGAGCAGTACTTC. Using reference TRBV9 and TRBJ2-7 for the parts outside the CDR3, the full variable domain is DSGVTQTPKHLITATGQRVTLRCSPRSGDLSVYWYQQSLDQGLQFLIQYYNGEERAKGNILERFSAQQFPDLHSELNLSSLELGDSALYFCASSVGDSSSYEQYFGPGTRLTVT.

The rearrangement uses TRBV5-4 and TRBJ2-7, with D possibly being TRBD1 (5 bases). Germline V lookup: CDR1 SGHNT, CDR2 YYREEE (reference sequence). CDR3 length equals 14 residues. V lost 5 bases and J lost 1, with 13 bases in between. The CDR3 spells CASRLGLGSYEQYF. For the CDR3, the DNA is TGTGCCAGCAGACTGGGGCTGGGATCCTACGAGCAGTACTTC.

This chain uses TRBV9 with TRBJ1-1; D might be TRBD1 (6 bases). Trimming removed 4 bases at V and 2 bases at J, with 18 bases between. This CDR3 spans 16 amino acids. Germline lookup yields CDR1 SGDLS and CDR2 YYNGEE. The CDR3 here is CASSSTETGFNTEAFF. DNA for the CDR3: TGTGCCAGCAGCTCTACAGAGACAGGTTTTAACACTGAAGCTTTCTTT.

The chain is built from TRBV7-8 and TRBJ1-5, with D perhaps matching TRBD1 (6 bases). CDR3 length: 15 amino acids. Per germline, CDR1 SGHVS and CDR2 FQNEAQ. V was trimmed by 2 bases and J by 6 bases, leaving 14 bases between them. The CDR3 coding sequence is TGTGCCAGCAGCTTAAGGTGGGGGGGCCCTCAGCCCCAGCATTTT. Its translation is CASSLRWGGPQPQHF.

This rearrangement joins TRBV19 to TRBJ1-6; weak D call: TRBD1 (5 bases). Germline lookup yields CDR1 LNHDA and CDR2 SQIVND (reference sequence). Trimming left V 5 bases short and J 0 bases short, with 8 bases between. The CDR3 sequence is 15 residues long. The CDR3 loop reads CASSLTDSYNSPLHF. In nucleotides, the CDR3 is TGTGCCAGTAGTCTGACAGACTCCTATAATTCACCCCTCCACTTT.

The chain uses TRBV4-1 and TRBJ2-7; the match to TRBD1 covers 7 bases. Germline-derived CDR1 and CDR2 are MGHRA and YSYEKL. This CDR3 has 15 residues. The junction had 6 bases not matched to a gene; V was cut back by 3 bases and J by 1 base. The CDR3 spells CASSQGPGQSYEQYF. The CDR3 DNA follows: TGCGCCAGCAGCCAGGGGCCGGGACAGTCCTACGAGCAGTACTTC.

The chain recombines TRBV11-2 with TRBJ2-7; possible D gene TRBD2, 5 bases. In germline, CDR1 is SGHAT, CDR2 FQNNGV. V was trimmed by 5 bases and J by 7 bases, leaving 12 bases between them. This CDR3 has 12 amino acids. Written as DNA, the CDR3 is TGTGCCAGCAGCCCGTCCCCGGGGGAGCAGTACTTC. Its translation is CASSPSPGEQYF.

CDR3 residues: CASSTRQGTSSGGYTF. For the CDR3, the DNA is TGCGCCAGCAGCACCAGACAGGGGACCTCATCAGGCGGCTACACCTTC. The V gene is TRBV5-1, the J gene TRBJ1-2, with TRBD1 matching over 8 bases. V shed 4 bases and J 8 bases; nucleotides not matched to a gene: 16. CDR3 length equals 16 residues. Germline assignment: CDR1 SGHRS and CDR2 YFSETQ.

The genes are TRBV7-9 and TRBJ2-7, with D perhaps TRBD2 (5 bases). This CDR3 spans 15 amino acids. Per the germline V gene, CDR1 is SEHNR and CDR2 is FQNEAQ (reference sequence). Trimming pared 5 bases from V and 3 bases from J, leaving 17 bases between. The CDR3 sequence: CASSRSSLGSYEQYF. CDR3 coding DNA: TGTGCCAGCAGCCGAAGCTCCCTTGGGAGCTACGAGCAGTACTTC. Together with reference TRBV7-9 and TRBJ2-7, the CDR3 gives the full variable domain: DTGVSQNPRHKITKRGQNVTFRCDPISEHNRLYWYRQTLGQGPEFLTYFQNEAQLEKSRLLSDRFSAERPKGSFSTLEIQRTEQGDSAMYLCASSRSSLGSYEQYFGPGTRLTVT.

The chain uses TRBV27 and TRBJ2-7, with D possibly TRBD1 on 5 matching bases. The CDR3 sequence is 16 residues long. CDR1 is MNHEY, CDR2 SMNVEV, per germline (reference sequence). The germline V and J ends were trimmed by 5 bases and 2 bases, with 19 bases remaining between them. The DNA of the CDR3 is TGTGCCAGCAGTGATAGTGTTTTGGGGCTACCCTACGAGCAGTACTTC. Translating gives CASSDSVLGLPYEQYF.

The chain couples TRBV7-8 to TRBJ2-5; D possibly corresponds to TRBD1 (6 bases). Deletions cut 4 bases from V and 2 bases from J, with 8 bases between. The CDR3 runs to 13 residues. CDR1 and CDR2 from the germline V gene are SGHVS and FQNEAQ. The CDR3 sequence is CASSSGQQETQYF. The CDR3 nucleotides read TGTGCCAGCAGCTCGGGACAACAAGAGACCCAGTACTTC. The full variable domain, in which reference TRBV7-8 and TRBJ2-5 provide the parts outside the CDR3, is GAGVSQSPRYKVAKRGQDVALRCDPISGHVSLFWYQQALGQGPEFLTYFQNEAQLDKSGLPSDRFFAERPEGSVSTLKIQRTQQEDSAVYLCASSSGQQETQYFGPGTRLLVL.